The rows below give T cell receptor beta chains drawn from one sample of a study of cytomegalovirus exposure and HLA in healthy donors. Some clones are missing from TCRdb's copy, which holds only in-frame ones; the method was immunoSEQ multiplex PCR. The data show 45,000 to 70,000 clones, with roughly 80% seen just once and around 1.6% held by the top ten. Sequences were obtained from PBMCs. Receptors were obtained from a man aged 25-45 years in good health and CMV-seronegative. CDR3s include the opening cysteine and the closing phenylalanine or tryptophan. D genes are given only for firm matches. Expanded clones get a size class; other rows say once, few or many, or leave the size out.

d_gene	v_gene	abundance	j_gene	CDR3nt	CDR3aa
TRBD2	TRBV10-1	few	TRBJ2-7	TGCGCCAGCAGTGAGACCCCGCCTAGCGGGAGTTTCTACGAGCAGTACTTC	CASSETPPSGSFYEQYF
TRBD2	TRBV10-3	-	TRBJ2-3	TGTGCCATCAGTGAGTCGCGGGGTAGCGGGGGGACAGATACGCAGTATTTT	CAISESRGSGGTDTQYF
TRBD1	TRBV7-8	-	TRBJ1-5	TGTGCCAGCAGCTTAGGGGACAGATCAAATCAGCCCCAGCATTTT	CASSLGDRSNQPQHF
-	TRBV5-1	-	TRBJ2-7	TGCGCCAGCAGCACTGGCTGGGAGCCCTACGAGCAGTACTTC	CASSTGWEPYEQYF
TRBD1	TRBV18	-	TRBJ1-5	TGTGCCAGCTCACCACTGGACAGGGCTTACAATCAGCCCCAGCATTTT	CASSPLDRAYNQPQHF
TRBD1	TRBV30	-	TRBJ1-1	TGTGCCTGGAGTTCCTATCCGGGACAGGGAAAGAACACTGAAGCTTTCTTT	CAWSSYPGQGKNTEAFF
TRBD2	TRBV7-2	few	TRBJ2-1	TGTGCCAGCAGCTTCTTAGCGGGGGGGACCTACAATGAGCAGTTCTTC	CASSFLAGGTYNEQFF
TRBD1	TRBV4-3	few	TRBJ1-1	TGCGCCAGCAGCCGCAGCAGGACAGGGGAGACTGAAGCTTTCTTT	CASSRSRTGETEAFF
TRBD2	TRBV6-6	-	TRBJ2-1	TGTGCCAGCGCGGGGGGGGGCTTCTACAATGAGCAGTTCTTC	CASAGGGFYNEQFF
TRBD1	TRBV5-1	-	TRBJ1-2	TGCGCCAGCAGCCCTCGGACAGGGGGCTTGTTGGGCTACACCTTC	CASSPRTGGLLGYTF
-	TRBV7-2	-	TRBJ1-2	TGTGCCAGCAGGCCGAGCGGGGCCTATGGCTACACCTTC	CASRPSGAYGYTF
TRBD2	TRBV4-1	few	TRBJ2-5	TGCGCCAGCAGCCAAGTGCCGGCTAGCGGGGGCCAATCCCAAGAGACCCAGTACTTC	CASSQVPASGGQSQETQYF
-	TRBV6-5	-	TRBJ2-5	TGTGCCAGCAAAAAAACCCGGGTCCCCCAAGAGACCCAGTACTTC	CASKKTRVPQETQYF
-	TRBV6-4	-	TRBJ2-1	TGTGCCAGCAGTGACTCGGGAGCCGACAATGAGCAGTTCTTC	CASSDSGADNEQFF
-	TRBV18	once	TRBJ2-7	TGTGCCAGCTCATACGAAGACAGGTTCCAGTACTTC	CASSYEDRFQYF
-	TRBV7-2	-	TRBJ1-2	TGTGCCAGCAGCTTCTCTAACCGTCCAAACTATGGCTACACCTTC	CASSFSNRPNYGYTF
TRBD2	TRBV29-1	-	TRBJ2-3	TGCAGCGTCGAGGGACTAGCTTACACAGATACGCAGTATTTT	CSVEGLAYTDTQYF
-	TRBV18	-	TRBJ2-7	TGTGCCAGCTCACCAAGTGAGTCCTACGAGCAGTACTTC	CASSPSESYEQYF
-	TRBV25-1	-	TRBJ1-4	TGTGCCAGCAGTGAATATCGGAACAGGTTGCGTGAAAAACTGTTTTTT	CASSEYRNRLREKLFF
-	TRBV30	once	TRBJ1-6	TGTGCCTGGAGTCTATCGGGTAATAATTCACCCCTCCACTTT	CAWSLSGNNSPLHF
TRBD2	TRBV29-1	-	TRBJ2-1	TGCAGCGTTGAAGGGGAGACTAGCGAGAGCTCCTACAATGAGCAGTTCTTC	CSVEGETSESSYNEQFF
-	TRBV7-9	-	TRBJ2-3	TGTGCCAGCAGCCCGGACTCCGATACGCAGTATTTT	CASSPDSDTQYF
-	TRBV6-1	few	TRBJ2-7	TGTGCCAGCAGGCGACAGGAGCCCTACGAGCAGTACTTC	CASRRQEPYEQYF
TRBD1	TRBV5-1	-	TRBJ1-6	TGCGCCAGCAGCTTGGTGTACAGGGGCTTGGGTTCACCCCTCCACTTT	CASSLVYRGLGSPLHF
-	TRBV10-3	-	TRBJ1-1	TGTGCCATCACCACAGAAACTGAAGCTTTCTTT	CAITTETEAFF
TRBD1	TRBV11-3	-	TRBJ2-2	TGTGCCAGCAGCTTAGGCGGACAGGGAGGTGTTGTCACCGGGGAGCTGTTTTTT	CASSLGGQGGVVTGELFF
-	TRBV30	once	TRBJ1-2	TGTGCCTGGAGTGTGGAAGGTGGGGGAGCGGGCTATGGCTACACCTTC	CAWSVEGGGAGYGYTF
TRBD2	TRBV4-1	-	TRBJ2-5	TGCGCCAGCAGCCATCACCCCGGACTAGCGGAAGAGACCCAGTACTTC	CASSHHPGLAEETQYF
-	TRBV5-6	-	TRBJ2-5	TGTGCCAGCAGCCCCGGGACTTACACTTTCCAAGAGACCCAGTACTTC	CASSPGTYTFQETQYF
TRBD1	TRBV27	-	TRBJ1-6	TGTGCCAGCAGTTTACGACAGGGCCAGCTTTCACCCCTCCACTTT	CASSLRQGQLSPLHF
TRBD1	TRBV5-1	-	TRBJ2-3	TGCGCCAGCCAACGACAGGGCGGTAGCACAGATACGCAGTATTTT	CASQRQGGSTDTQYF
-	TRBV29-1	-	TRBJ1-1	TGCAGCGTTGAAGATAAATTCCTGAACACTGAAGCTTTCTTT	CSVEDKFLNTEAFF
TRBD1	TRBV18	-	TRBJ2-3	TGTGCCAGCTCACCACTACAGGGGAGCACAGATACGCAGTATTTT	CASSPLQGSTDTQYF
TRBD1	TRBV27	once	TRBJ2-7	TGTGCCAGCAGTCCGGGACAGGGGGCCTACGAGCAGTACTTC	CASSPGQGAYEQYF
-	TRBV19	-	TRBJ2-4	TGTGCCAGTAGTACATCCCTGACGGGTAGGAACATTCAGTACTTC	CASSTSLTGRNIQYF
TRBD2	TRBV6-4	-	TRBJ2-7	TGTGCCAGCAGTGAGCCCCTGAGCGGGAGGGCCTACGAGCAGTACTTC	CASSEPLSGRAYEQYF
TRBD2	TRBV7-2	-	TRBJ2-3	TGTGCCAGCAGCTTAGGCGGGGGGGTACGGGATACGCAGTATTTT	CASSLGGGVRDTQYF
-	TRBV19	once	TRBJ1-2	TGTGCCACCTCAGGACAATTAAACTATGGCTACACCTTC	CATSGQLNYGYTF
TRBD1	TRBV4-3	-	TRBJ2-6	TGCGCCAGCAGCCAAGATCGTCGACAGGGTAGATCTGGGGCCAACGTCCTGACTTTC	CASSQDRRQGRSGANVLTF
-	TRBV27	once	TRBJ2-1	TGTGCCAGCAGTTTACAGCAGGGGTACAATGAGCAGTTCTTC	CASSLQQGYNEQFF
TRBD2	TRBV5-3	-	TRBJ2-7	TGTGCCAGAAGCTTACAGACTAGCGGGGGGGCCCTCTCCTACGAGCAGTACTTC	CARSLQTSGGALSYEQYF
-	TRBV11-2	once	TRBJ1-1	TGTGCCAGCAGCTTAGATTTATGGGCGGCGGGAGCTTTCTTT	CASSLDLWAAGAFF
TRBD1	TRBV6-6	-	TRBJ1-4	TGTGCCAGCAGCAGCTACAGGGGAGCTAATGAAAAACTGTTTTTT	CASSSYRGANEKLFF